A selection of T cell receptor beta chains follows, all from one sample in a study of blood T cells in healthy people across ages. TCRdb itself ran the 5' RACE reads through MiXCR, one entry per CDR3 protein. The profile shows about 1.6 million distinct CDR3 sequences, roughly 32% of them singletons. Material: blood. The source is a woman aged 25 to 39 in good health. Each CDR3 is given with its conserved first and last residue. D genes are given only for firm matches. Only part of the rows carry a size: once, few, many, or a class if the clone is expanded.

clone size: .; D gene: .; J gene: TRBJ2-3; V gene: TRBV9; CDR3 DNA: TGTGCCAGCAGCCCCCTAGGGCAGGGCTGGACAGATACGCAGTATTTT; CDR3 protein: CASSPLGQGWTDTQYF
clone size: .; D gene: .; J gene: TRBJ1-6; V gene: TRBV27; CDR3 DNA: TGTGCCAGCAGTTTCGGGGACAATAATTCACCCCTCCACTTT; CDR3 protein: CASSFGDNNSPLHF
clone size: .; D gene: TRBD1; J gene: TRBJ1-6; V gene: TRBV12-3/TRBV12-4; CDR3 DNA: TGTGCCAGCAGAAAAACCACAGGGGTAGTTAATTCACCCCTCCACTTT; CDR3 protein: CASRKTTGVVNSPLHF
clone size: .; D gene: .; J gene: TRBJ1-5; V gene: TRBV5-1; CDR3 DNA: TGCGCCAGCAGCAAGGAGGGCCAGGGCGGTCAGCCCCAGCATTTT; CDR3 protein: CASSKEGQGGQPQHF
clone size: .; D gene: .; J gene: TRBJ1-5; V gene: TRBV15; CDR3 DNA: TGTACCACCAGCCGGTGGGACCTTAGCAATCAGCCCCAGCATTTT; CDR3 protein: CTTSRWDLSNQPQHF
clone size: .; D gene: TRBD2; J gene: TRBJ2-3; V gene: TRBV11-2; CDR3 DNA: TGTGCCAGCAGCCTCGCGACTAGCGGGGGGGCCGGGCAGTATTTT; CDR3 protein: CASSLATSGGAGQYF
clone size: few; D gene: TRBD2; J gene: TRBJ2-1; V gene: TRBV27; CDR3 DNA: TGTGCCAGCAGTTCCCTTACGGGACTAGTACCGGGAGGGGTATCAATGGGCTCCTACAATGAGCAGTTCTTC; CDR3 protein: CASSSLTGLVPGGVSMGSYNEQFF
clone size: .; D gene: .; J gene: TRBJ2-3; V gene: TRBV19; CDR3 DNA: TGTGCCAGTAGTATTCAGTCCTCCAGAGATACGCGGTATTTT; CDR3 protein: CASSIQSSRDTRYF
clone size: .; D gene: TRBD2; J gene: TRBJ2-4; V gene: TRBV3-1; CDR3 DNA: TGTGCCAGCAGCCAAGTTGCGGAAGCGGGAGGGAAAAACATTCAGTACTTC; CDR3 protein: CASSQVAEAGGKNIQYF
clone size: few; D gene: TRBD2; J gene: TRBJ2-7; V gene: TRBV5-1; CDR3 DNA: TGCGCCAGCAGCTTGGGGACTAGCGGTTACACGAACTACGAGCAGTACTTC; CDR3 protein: CASSLGTSGYTNYEQYF
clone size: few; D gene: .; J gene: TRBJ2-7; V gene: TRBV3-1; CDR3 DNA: TGTGCCAGCAGCCGGACGAGGACGGCCTACGAGCAGTACTTC; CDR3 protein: CASSRTRTAYEQYF
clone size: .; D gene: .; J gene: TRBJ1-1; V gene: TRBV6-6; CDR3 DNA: TGTGCCGCGAAGGGCCCTAACACTGAAGCTTTCTTT; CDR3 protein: CAAKGPNTEAFF
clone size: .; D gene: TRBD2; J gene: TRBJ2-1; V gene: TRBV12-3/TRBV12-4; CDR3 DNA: TGTGCCAGCACCGTTTCCTTCACTAGCGGGAGTAATGAGCAGTTCTTC; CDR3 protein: CASTVSFTSGSNEQFF
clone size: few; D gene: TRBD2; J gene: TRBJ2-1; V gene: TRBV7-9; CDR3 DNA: TGTGCCAGCAGCATCGGACTAGCGGGTTCCATAAACGGGAATGAGCAGTTCTTC; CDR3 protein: CASSIGLAGSINGNEQFF
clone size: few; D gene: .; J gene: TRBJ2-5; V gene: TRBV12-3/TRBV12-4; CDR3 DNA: TGTGCCAGCAGTTTAGGGGGGGCAGCGCAAGAGACCCAGTACTTC; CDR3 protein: CASSLGGAAQETQYF
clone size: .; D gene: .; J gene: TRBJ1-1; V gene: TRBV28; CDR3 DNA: TGTGCCAGCAGTCCGCAGCAGAACTTGAACACTGAAGCTTTCTTT; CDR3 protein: CASSPQQNLNTEAFF
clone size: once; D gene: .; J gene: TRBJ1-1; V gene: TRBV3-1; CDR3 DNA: TGTGCCAGCAGCCATGGAGTAGCCGAAGCTTTCTTT; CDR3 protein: CASSHGVAEAFF
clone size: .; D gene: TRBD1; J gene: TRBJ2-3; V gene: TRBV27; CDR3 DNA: TGTGCCAGCAGTTTATTTTCGCTATCGGCAGGGGGCTATACAGATACGCAGTATTTT; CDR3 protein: CASSLFSLSAGGYTDTQYF
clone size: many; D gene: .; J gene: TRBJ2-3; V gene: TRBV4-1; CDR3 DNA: TGCGCCAGCAGCCAAGTGTGGGTCGGCACAGATACGCAGTATTTT; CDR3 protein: CASSQVWVGTDTQYF
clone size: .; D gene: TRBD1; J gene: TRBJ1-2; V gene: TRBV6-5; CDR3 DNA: TGTGCCAGCAGTTACTCGACAGGGCACTATGGCTACACCTTC; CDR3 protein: CASSYSTGHYGYTF
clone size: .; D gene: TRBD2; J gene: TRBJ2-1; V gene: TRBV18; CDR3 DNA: TGTGCCAGCTCACCGGGACTAGCGGGAACGGGGTACAATGAGCAGTTCTTC; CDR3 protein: CASSPGLAGTGYNEQFF
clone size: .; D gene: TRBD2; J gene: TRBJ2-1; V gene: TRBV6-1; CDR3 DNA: TGTGCCAGCAGTGGTCCCGGGGGGTCTTCCGTTTACAATGAGCAGTTCTTC; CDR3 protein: CASSGPGGSSVYNEQFF
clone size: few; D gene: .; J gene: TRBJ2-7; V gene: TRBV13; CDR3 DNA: TGTGCCAGCAGCTTTGCCACACGTACCTACGAGCAGTACTTC; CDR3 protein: CASSFATRTYEQYF
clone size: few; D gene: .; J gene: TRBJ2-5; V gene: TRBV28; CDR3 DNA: TGTGCCAGCACTACGGGGAAACAGACCCAGTACTTC; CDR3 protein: CASTTGKQTQYF
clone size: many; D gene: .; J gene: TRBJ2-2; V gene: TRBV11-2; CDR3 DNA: TGTGCCAGCAGTTTAGGCGGGGCAGGGACCGGGGAGCTGTTTTTT; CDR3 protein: CASSLGGAGTGELFF
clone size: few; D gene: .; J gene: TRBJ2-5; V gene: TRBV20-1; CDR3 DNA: TGCAGTGCTCCTCGGGGGTTAGAGACCCAGTACTTC; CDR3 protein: CSAPRGLETQYF
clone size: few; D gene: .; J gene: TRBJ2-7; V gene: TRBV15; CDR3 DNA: TGTGCCACCAGCAGACGTGACACTAGGAGCTCCTACGAGCAGTACTTC; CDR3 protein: CATSRRDTRSSYEQYF
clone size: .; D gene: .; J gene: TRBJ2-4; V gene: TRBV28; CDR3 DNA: TGTGCCAGCAACCTCATGGAAGGCGGACGAAACATTCAGTACTTC; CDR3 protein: CASNLMEGGRNIQYF
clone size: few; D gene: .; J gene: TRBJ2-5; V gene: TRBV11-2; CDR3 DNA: TGTGCCAGCAGCTCAGGGTGGGAAGAGACCCAGTACTTC; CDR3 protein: CASSSGWEETQYF
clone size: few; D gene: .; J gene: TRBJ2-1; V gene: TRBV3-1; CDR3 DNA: TGTGCCAGCAGCCAAGTCTCCTACCCCATGCTCGGGCAGTTCTTC; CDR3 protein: CASSQVSYPMLGQFF
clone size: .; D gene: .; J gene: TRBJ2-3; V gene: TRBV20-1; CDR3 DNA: TGCAGTGCTCCCTGGGGGAAGGGGCTGGGCACAGATACGCAGTATTTT; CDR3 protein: CSAPWGKGLGTDTQYF
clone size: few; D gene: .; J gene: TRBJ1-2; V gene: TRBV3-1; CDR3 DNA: TGTGCCAGCAGCCAAGATCCATCGGTGACGTTGGGGCGTGGCTACACCTTC; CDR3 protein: CASSQDPSVTLGRGYTF
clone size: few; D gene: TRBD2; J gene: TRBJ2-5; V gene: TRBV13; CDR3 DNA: TGTGCCAGCAGCTTACTAGCGGGGGGGAACCATTTGGAGACCCAGTACTTC; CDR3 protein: CASSLLAGGNHLETQYF
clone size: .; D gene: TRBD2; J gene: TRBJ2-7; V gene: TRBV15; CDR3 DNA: TGTGCCACCAGCAGAGGACTAGCGGGAGGTTCCTACGAGCAGTACTTC; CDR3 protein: CATSRGLAGGSYEQYF
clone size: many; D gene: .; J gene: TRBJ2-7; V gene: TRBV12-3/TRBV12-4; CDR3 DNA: TGTGCCAGCAGTTTAGGTCGCGGGGTAGGCGAGCAGTACTTC; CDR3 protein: CASSLGRGVGEQYF
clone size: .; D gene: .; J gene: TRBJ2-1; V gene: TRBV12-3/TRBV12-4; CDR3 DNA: TGTGCCTGCAGTTTATCCGTCCACTCCTACAATGAGCAGTTCTTC; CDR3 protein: CACSLSVHSYNEQFF
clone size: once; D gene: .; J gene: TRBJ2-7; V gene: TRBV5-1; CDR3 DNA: TGCGCCAGCAGTTTGGGTCGCGACAGTTTCTACGAGCAGTACTTC; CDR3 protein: CASSLGRDSFYEQYF
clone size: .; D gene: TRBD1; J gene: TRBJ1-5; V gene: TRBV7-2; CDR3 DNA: TGTGCCAGCACCATCACAGGGGGGCCAAATCAGCCCCAGCATTTT; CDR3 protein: CASTITGGPNQPQHF
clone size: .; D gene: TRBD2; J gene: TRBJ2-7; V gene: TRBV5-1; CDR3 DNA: TGCGCCAGCAGCTTGGCGACTAGCGGCCCCTACGAGCAGTACTTC; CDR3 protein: CASSLATSGPYEQYF
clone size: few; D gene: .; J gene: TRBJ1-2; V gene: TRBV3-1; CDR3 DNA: TGTGCCAGCAGCCAAGATGGCCAGGGAGTCTATGGCTACACCTTC; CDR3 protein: CASSQDGQGVYGYTF
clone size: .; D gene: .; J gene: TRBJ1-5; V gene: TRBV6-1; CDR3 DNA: TGTGCCAGCAGTGTGGCGGAAAGACAGCCCCAGCATTTT; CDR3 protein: CASSVAERQPQHF
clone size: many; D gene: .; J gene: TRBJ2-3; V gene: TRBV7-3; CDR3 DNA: TGTGCCAGCAGCTTATGGGGGAGCACAGATACGCAGTATTTT; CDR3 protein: CASSLWGSTDTQYF
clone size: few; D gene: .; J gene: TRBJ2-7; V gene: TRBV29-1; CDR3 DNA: TGCAGCGTTGCATCACCTGGCGAGCAGTACTTC; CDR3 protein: CSVASPGEQYF
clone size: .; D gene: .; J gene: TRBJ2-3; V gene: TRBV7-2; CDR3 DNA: TGTGCCAGCAGCTTCCCAAGGGGGGCTAACCCACTCACAGATACGCAGTATTTT; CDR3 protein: CASSFPRGANPLTDTQYF
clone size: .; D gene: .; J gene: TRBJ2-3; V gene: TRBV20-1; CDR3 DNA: TGCAGTGCTAGAGGGACTTCCCTTACAGATACGCAGTATTTT; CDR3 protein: CSARGTSLTDTQYF